The sequence of this TCR beta chain was determined in a study of beta chain features in type 1 diabetes (dated by TCRdb to the late 2010s). Looking at the study overall: Patients and healthy donors did not differ in mean age, gender distribution, total cell number or subset yield. A total of some 110 million sorted cells were examined across all samples, and the number of cells per subset was strongly correlated with RNA yield. In the study, TCRB repertoires of sorted circulating CD4+ T cell subsets from recently diagnosed type 1 diabetes patients were compared with those of matched healthy donors. Regulatory and stem cell-like memory subsets were isolated from only 8 patients and roughly 8 healthy donors, whereas naive and central memory subsets came from all 30 or so donors. The full study reports these points: Patients with type 1 diabetes made fewer insertions and deleted more nucleotides at VDJ recombination sites, implying thymic rearrangement abnormalities. Because the HLA sub-analyses included only small numbers of individuals, any influence of HLA type on TCRB rearrangement was left unresolved. A moderate but significant shortening of TCRB CDR3 length was observed in type 1 diabetes patients in all four CD4+ subsets. PCR may preferentially amplify shorter templates, but because patient and control samples were amplified and corrected together, any resulting skew would affect both groups equally. Because cDNA was sequenced instead of genomic DNA, activated cells with high expression could be over-represented, although the groups did not differ in activation or CD3 levels. The naive, central memory and regulatory TCRB repertoires appeared to resemble one another more closely among patients than among healthy donors.

This clone has a handful of counts. Its antigen is currently not known. Base qualities are not at hand, and no much larger clone is one base apart. The entire amount of isolated RNA was reverse transcribed using the High Capacity cDNA Reverse Transcription Kit, so the sequenced TCRB transcripts were expressed ones. Naive, central memory and regulatory T cell samples underwent deep immunoSEQ sequencing, averaging roughly 3.3 million total reads per sample. Sorted cells were lysed in RLT buffer and RNA was extracted with DNase-treated RNeasy Micro or Mini kits, depending on cell number. Each cell subset was processed on its own to prevent cross-contamination, while patient and healthy donor samples were processed together. Using the immunoSEQ multiplex PCR, TCRB sequences were amplified from cDNA into 87-bp fragments spanning the CDR3 region. Sequencing of the amplicons was performed on the Illumina HiSeq platform. Regarding the original processing steps: PCR bias was corrected computationally using synthetic template baselines, and reads within Hamming distance 2 were collapsed, with unmergeable singletons discarded. Reads were aligned to IMGT to assign V, D and J genes, CDR3 length, and insertions or deletions at six rearrangement sites. Within each subset, clonotype counts were normalized to the number of sorted cells before true diversity and Gini coefficients were calculated with the tcR R package. Repertoire sharing was quantified using the overlap coefficient calculated on TCRB nucleotide sequences. TCRdb stores this immuneACCESS table with in-frame sequences only. Part of the clones is absent; in the studies checked, under half of the shortfall reflects unresolved V genes, and no reason is known for the rest. V and J calls plus clone size are reproduced from that table; the DNA served to infer D and trimming. This sample lists about 160,000 clones; under 9.5% were detected once. About 0.6% of the sample comes from the top ten.

Measured from the cysteine to the phenylalanine, the CDR3 is 15 residues long. Just the 45-base CDR3 DNA is kept, in frame starting at base 1. Relative to germline, V is missing 6 bases and J is missing 6 bases, with 11 bases of the junction outside any gene match. CDR1 and CDR2 (KGHSH, LQKENI) derive from the germline V gene. Each donor gave one peripheral blood draw, approximately 120 mL on average, collected into heparinised tubes. A BD FACSAria II was used to sort naive, central memory, regulatory and stem cell-like memory CD4+ T cells with a panel that included CD45RO, CCR7, CD25, CD127, CD95 and CD27. Purity was above 95% for every sorted population. PBMCs were separated immediately by Lymphoprep density gradient centrifugation and were stained directly, without being cultured. So that batch effects would be minimized, each experiment stained and sorted samples in pairs, pairing one healthy donor with one patient.

The sequencing input was central memory CD4+ T cells from blood. The V and J genes are TRBV18 and TRBJ2-3, and 8 junction bases match TRBD1. This TCR was sampled from a man between 18 and 35 years old in good health. The CDR3 region reads CASSTGTGRFDTQYF. The DNA sequence follows: TGTGCCAGCTCGACTGGGACAGGTCGGTTTGATACGCAGTATTTT.